One and the same sample provided the 7 T cell receptor beta chains below, sequenced in a study of monozygotic twins with inflammatory bowel disease. TCRdb re-called the 5' RACE reads; every CDR3 protein appears as one record, without DNA. This repertoire includes 300,000 to 450,000 distinct CDR3 sequences. Sequencing used blood. These receptors were taken from a human donor with ulcerative colitis or Crohn's disease, or a healthy co-twin of an affected twin (not recorded which).

The chain is built from TRBV12-3 or TRBV12-4 and TRBJ2-7; lacking DNA, the TRBD2 call made by TCRdb goes unchecked. This CDR3 is built from 14 residues. The CDR3 region is CASGRTSGSYEQYF.

This chain joins TRBV18 and TRBJ1-1. In germline, CDR1 is KGHSH, CDR2 LQKENI. CDR3 size: 15 residues. CDR3 loop: CASSPSPAMNTEAFF.

The chain combines TRBV6-2 or TRBV6-3 with TRBJ2-2; TCRdb gives TRBD1 as the D gene, but with no DNA this cannot be confirmed. There are 17 residues in the CDR3. Germline loops: CDR1 MNHEY, CDR2 SVGEGT. CDR3: CASSYTGTGINTGELFF.

The gene calls are TRBV5-1 and TRBJ2-3; the D gene TCRdb calls, TRBD1, cannot be checked with no DNA. CDR1 is SGHRS and CDR2 is YFSETQ in the germline V gene. There are 16 residues in the CDR3. CDR3 loop: CASSPEQGAGTDTQYF.

The CDR3 loop reads CASSWGGTGTEAFF. The chain links TRBV5-1 to TRBJ1-1. The CDR3 is made up of 14 amino acids. CDR1 and CDR2 (germline): SGHRS, YFSETQ.

The chain couples TRBV4-3 to TRBJ2-7; TCRdb gives TRBD2 as the D gene, but with no DNA this cannot be confirmed. Germline-derived CDR1 and CDR2 are LGHNA and YSLEER. CDR3 length equals 15 residues. CDR3 residues: CASSQERGPFYEQYF.

The chain couples TRBV6-1 to TRBJ2-7; without DNA, the TCRdb call of TRBD1 cannot be checked. The germline V gene encodes CDR1 MNHNS and CDR2 SASEGT. The CDR3 covers 14 residues. The CDR3 loop is CASRTRDRIYEQYF.